This T cell receptor beta chain was sequenced during a study of early T cells in non-severe SARS-CoV-2 infection. Each CDR3 protein is one row after TCRdb ran MiXCR on the 5' RACE reads. The repertoire has tens of thousands of distinct CDR3 sequences, around 12% of them found once; the top ten carry around 2.5%. With 8 bases removed from V and 6 bases from J, the gap between germline ends came to 14 bases. Germline CDR1 and CDR2: MDHEN and SYDVKM. CDR3 length equals 12 residues. The rearrangement uses TRBV28 and TRBJ2-7; D gene unclear. This specimen was whole blood, taken at baseline. The clonotype originates from an adult who was a healthcare worker with PCR-confirmed SARS-CoV-2 infection or an uninfected control (not recorded which). The CDR3 nucleotides read TGTGCCAGCGACGGTTCTTTAGGCGAGCAGTACTTC. Its protein product is CASDGSLGEQYF.